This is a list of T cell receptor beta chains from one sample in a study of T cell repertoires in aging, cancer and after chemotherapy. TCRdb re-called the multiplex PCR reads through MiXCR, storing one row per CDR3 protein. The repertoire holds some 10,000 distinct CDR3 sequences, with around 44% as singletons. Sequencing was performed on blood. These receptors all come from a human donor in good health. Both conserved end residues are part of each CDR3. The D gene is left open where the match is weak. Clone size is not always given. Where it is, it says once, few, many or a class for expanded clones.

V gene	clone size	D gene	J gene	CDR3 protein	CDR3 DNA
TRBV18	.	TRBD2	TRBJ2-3	CASSPTSGGALTLSDTQYF	TGTGCCAGCTCACCAACTAGCGGGGGGGCCCTGACCCTTTCAGATACGCAGTATTTT
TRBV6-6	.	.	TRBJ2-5	CASSYGETQYF	TGTGCCAGCAGTTACGGGGAGACCCAGTACTTC
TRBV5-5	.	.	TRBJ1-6	CASQGWNSPLHF	TGTGCCAGCCAGGGGTGGAATTCACCCCTCCACTTT
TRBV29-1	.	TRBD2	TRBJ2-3	CSATPSGGAVDTQYF	TGCAGCGCCACCCCTAGCGGGGGGGCAGTAGATACGCAGTATTTT
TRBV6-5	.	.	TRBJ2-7	CASSPQGASYEQYF	TGTGCCAGCAGTCCACAGGGTGCCTCCTACGAGCAGTACTTC
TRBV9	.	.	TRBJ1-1	CASSSDGSDTEAFF	TGTGCCAGCAGCTCAGACGGTTCGGACACTGAAGCTTTCTTT
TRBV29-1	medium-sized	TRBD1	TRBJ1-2	CSVGTDQRGYTF	TGCAGCGTCGGGACAGATCAACGGGGCTACACCTTC
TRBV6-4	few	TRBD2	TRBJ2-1	CASSEAGGHNEQFF	TGTGCCAGCAGTGAAGCGGGGGGGCACAATGAGCAGTTCTTC
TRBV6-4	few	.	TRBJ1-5	CASSEGGGGQPQHF	TGTGCCAGCAGTGAAGGGGGGGGCGGTCAGCCCCAGCATTTT
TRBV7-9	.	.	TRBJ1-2	CASSPDGGTNYGYTF	TGTGCCAGCAGCCCCGATGGGGGGACTAACTATGGCTACACCTTC
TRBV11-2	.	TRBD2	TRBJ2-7	CASSTRTSGGSYEQYF	TGTGCCAGCAGCACCAGGACTAGCGGGGGTTCCTACGAGCAGTACTTC
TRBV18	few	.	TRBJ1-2	CASSPSGANYGYTF	TGTGCCAGCTCACCCTCAGGGGCGAACTATGGCTACACCTTC
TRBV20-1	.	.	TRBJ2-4	CSVERAKNIQYF	TGCAGCGTGGAACGGGCCAAAAACATTCAGTACTTC
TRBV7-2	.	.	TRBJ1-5	CASSPWGEPQHF	TGTGCCAGCAGCCCCTGGGGCGAGCCCCAGCATTTT
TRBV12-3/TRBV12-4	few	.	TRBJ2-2	CASTLLRGGELFF	TGTGCCAGCACCCTTCTTCGCGGCGGGGAGCTGTTTTTT
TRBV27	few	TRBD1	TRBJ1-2	CASSRTSGQGYMIYGYTF	TGTGCCAGCAGTCGAACTTCTGGACAGGGATATATGATTTATGGCTACACCTTC
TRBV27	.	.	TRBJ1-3	CASSLSSRGQNTIYF	TGTGCCAGCAGTTTATCATCCAGGGGCCAAAACACCATATATTTT
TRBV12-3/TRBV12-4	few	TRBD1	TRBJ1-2	CASSFSIRGQGYTF	TGTGCCAGCAGTTTCTCCATAAGGGGGCAAGGCTACACCTTC
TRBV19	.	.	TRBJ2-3	CASSIWADTQYF	TGTGCCAGTAGTATATGGGCTGATACGCAGTATTTT
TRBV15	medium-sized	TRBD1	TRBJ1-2	CATSFRDRVGGYTF	TGTGCCACCAGCTTCCGGGACAGGGTCGGTGGCTACACCTTC
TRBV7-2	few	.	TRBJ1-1	CASSLKHRNTEAFF	TGTGCCAGCAGCTTGAAACACAGGAACACTGAAGCTTTCTTT
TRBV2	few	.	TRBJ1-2	CASGQRGYTF	TGTGCCAGCGGGCAGAGAGGCTACACCTTC
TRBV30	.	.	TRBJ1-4	CAWRIGGWEKLFF	TGTGCCTGGAGGATAGGTGGTTGGGAAAAACTGTTTTTT
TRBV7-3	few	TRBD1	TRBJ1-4	CASSLVGDRSEKLFF	TGTGCCAGCAGCTTAGTCGGGGACAGGAGTGAAAAACTGTTTTTT
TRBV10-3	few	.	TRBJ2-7	CAISDHQGSYEQYF	TGTGCCATCAGTGATCATCAGGGCTCCTACGAGCAGTACTTC
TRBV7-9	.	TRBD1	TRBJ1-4	CASSSPARGRGEKLFF	TGTGCCAGCAGCTCCCCGGCCAGGGGGCGGGGTGAAAAACTGTTTTTT
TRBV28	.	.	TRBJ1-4	CAIKGEGEKLFF	TGTGCCATCAAGGGAGAGGGTGAAAAACTGTTTTTT
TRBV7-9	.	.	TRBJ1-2	CASSFGTGSYGYTF	TGTGCCAGCAGCTTTGGGACGGGGAGCTATGGCTACACCTTC
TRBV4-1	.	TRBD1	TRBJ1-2	CASSLGTGANYGYTF	TGCGCCAGCAGCCTCGGGACAGGGGCTAACTATGGCTACACCTTC
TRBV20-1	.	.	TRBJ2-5	CSATPGGARETQYF	TGCAGTGCTACCCCAGGGGGGGCTAGGGAGACCCAGTACTTC
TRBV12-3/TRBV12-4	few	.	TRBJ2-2	CASSVFSNTGELFF	TGTGCCAGCAGTGTGTTCAGTAACACCGGGGAGCTGTTTTTT
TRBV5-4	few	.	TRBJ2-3	CAFAGLDFTDTQYF	TGTGCCTTCGCGGGGCTTGACTTCACAGATACGCAGTATTTT
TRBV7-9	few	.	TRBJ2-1	CASSPLDSPSYNEQFF	TGTGCCAGCAGCCCCCTGGACAGCCCCTCCTACAATGAGCAGTTCTTC